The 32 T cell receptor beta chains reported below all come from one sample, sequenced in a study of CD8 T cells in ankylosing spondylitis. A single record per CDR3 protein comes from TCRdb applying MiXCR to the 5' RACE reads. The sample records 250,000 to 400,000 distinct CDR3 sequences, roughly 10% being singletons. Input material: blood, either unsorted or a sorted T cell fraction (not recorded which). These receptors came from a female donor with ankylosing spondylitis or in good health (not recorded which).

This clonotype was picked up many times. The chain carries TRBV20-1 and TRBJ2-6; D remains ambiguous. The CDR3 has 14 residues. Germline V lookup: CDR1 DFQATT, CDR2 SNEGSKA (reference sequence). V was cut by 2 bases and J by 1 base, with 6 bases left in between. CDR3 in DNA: TGCAGTGCTAGAATGGGATCTGGGGCCAACGTCCTGACTTTC. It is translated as CSARMGSGANVLTF.

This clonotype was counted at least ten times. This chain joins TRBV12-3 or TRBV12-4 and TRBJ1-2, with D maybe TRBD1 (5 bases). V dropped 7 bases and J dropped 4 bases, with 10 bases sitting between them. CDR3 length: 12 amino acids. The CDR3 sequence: CASTEGTYGYTF. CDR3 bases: TGTGCCAGCACCGAGGGGACCTATGGCTACACCTTC.

CDR3 in amino acids: CASSHFLTGGNTEAFF. CDR3 nucleotides: TGCGCCAGCAGCCATTTCCTGACAGGGGGGAACACTGAAGCTTTCTTT. The chain carries TRBV4-1 and TRBJ1-1; TRBD1 agrees at 9 bases. V shed 3 bases, J shed 1 base, and the junction held 6 bases outside the gene matches. Germline V gene lookup returns CDR1 MGHRA and CDR2 YSYEKL. This CDR3 region has 16 residues.

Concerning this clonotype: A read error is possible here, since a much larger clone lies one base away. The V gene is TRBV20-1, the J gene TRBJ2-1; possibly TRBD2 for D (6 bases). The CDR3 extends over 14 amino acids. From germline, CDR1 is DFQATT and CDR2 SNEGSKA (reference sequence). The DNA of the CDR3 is TGCAGTGCTAGAGACCTAGCGAAATACAATGAGCAGCTCTTC. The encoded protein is CSARDLAKYNEQLF.

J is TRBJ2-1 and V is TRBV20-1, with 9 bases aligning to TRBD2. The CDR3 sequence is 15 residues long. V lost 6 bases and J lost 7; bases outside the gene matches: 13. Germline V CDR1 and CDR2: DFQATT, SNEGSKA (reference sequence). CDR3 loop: CSAPPPAGGPNEQFF. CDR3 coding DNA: TGCAGTGCCCCACCTCCCGCGGGAGGGCCTAATGAGCAGTTCTTC.

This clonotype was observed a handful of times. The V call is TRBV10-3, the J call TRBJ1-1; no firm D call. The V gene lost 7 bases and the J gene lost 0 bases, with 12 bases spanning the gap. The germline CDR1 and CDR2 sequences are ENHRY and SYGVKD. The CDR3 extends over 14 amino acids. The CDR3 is CAITDKGVNTEAFF. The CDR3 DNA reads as TGTGCCATCACCGACAAGGGAGTGAACACTGAAGCTTTCTTT.

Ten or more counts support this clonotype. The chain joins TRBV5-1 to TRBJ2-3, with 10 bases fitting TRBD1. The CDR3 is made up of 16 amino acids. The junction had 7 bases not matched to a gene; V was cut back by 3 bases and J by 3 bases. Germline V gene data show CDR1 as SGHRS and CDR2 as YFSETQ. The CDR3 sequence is CASSWTGTGATDTQYF. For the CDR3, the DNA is TGCGCCAGCAGCTGGACCGGGACAGGGGCGACAGATACGCAGTATTTT.

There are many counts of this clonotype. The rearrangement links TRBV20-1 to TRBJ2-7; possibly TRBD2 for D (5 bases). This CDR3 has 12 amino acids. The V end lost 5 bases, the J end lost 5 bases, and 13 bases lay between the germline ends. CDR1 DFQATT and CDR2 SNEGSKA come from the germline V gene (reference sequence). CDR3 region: CSAGEHSDEQYF. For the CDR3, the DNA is TGCAGTGCTGGGGAGCATTCCGACGAGCAGTACTTC.

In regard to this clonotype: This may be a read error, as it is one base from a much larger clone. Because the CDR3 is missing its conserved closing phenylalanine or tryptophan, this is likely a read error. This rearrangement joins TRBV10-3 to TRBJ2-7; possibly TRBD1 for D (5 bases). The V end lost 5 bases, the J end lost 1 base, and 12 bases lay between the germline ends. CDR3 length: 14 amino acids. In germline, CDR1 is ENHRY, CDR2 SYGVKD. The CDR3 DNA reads TGTGCCATCAGTCCACAGGAGATTTCCTACGAGCAGTACCTC. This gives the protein CAISPQEISYEQYL.

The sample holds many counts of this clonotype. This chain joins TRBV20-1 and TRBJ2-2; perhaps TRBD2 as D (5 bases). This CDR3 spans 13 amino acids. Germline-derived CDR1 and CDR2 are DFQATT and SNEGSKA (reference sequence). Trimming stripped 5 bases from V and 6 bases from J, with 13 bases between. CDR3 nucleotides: TGCAGTGCTCCATTCGTCGGGGCCGGGGAGCTGTTTTTT. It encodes CSAPFVGAGELFF.

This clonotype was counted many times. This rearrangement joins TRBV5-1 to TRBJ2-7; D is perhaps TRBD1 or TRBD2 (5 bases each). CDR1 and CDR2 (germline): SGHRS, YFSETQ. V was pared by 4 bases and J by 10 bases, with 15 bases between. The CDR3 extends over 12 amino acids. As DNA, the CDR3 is TGCGCCAGCAGCCCAAACGGGGACCCTCAGTACTTC. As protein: CASSPNGDPQYF.

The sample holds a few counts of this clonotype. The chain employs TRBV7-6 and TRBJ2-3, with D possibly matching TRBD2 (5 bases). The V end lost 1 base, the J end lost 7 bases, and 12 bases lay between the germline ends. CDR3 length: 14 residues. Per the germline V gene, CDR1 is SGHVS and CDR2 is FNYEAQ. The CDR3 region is CASSLGTDFYTQYF. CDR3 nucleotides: TGTGCCAGCAGCTTAGGGACTGACTTCTATACGCAGTATTTT.

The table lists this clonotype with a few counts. The CDR3 DNA sequence: TGTGCCAGCAGTTTAAGGTCTAGCGGGGGGGCTAATGAGCAGTTCTTC. This sequence encodes CASSLRSSGGANEQFF. V is TRBV27 and J is TRBJ2-1; TRBD2 matches 12 bases. After removal of 2 bases from V and 7 bases from J, the junction contained 6 bases not matched to a gene. CDR1 MNHEY and CDR2 SMNVEV come from the germline V gene (reference sequence). The CDR3 spans 16 residues.

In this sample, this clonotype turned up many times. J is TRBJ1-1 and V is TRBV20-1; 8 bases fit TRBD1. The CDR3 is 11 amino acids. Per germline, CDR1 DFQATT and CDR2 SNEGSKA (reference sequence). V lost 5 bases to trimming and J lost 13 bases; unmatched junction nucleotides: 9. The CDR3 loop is CSAAQGVMDFF. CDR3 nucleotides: TGCAGTGCTGCACAGGGGGTTATGGATTTCTTT.

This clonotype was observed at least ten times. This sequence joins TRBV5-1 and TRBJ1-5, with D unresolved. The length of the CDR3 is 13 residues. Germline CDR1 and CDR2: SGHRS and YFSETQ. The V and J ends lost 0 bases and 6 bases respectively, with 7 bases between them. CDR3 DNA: TGCGCCAGCAGCTTGGCCGGAGGTCAGCCCCAGCATTTT. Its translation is CASSLAGGQPQHF.

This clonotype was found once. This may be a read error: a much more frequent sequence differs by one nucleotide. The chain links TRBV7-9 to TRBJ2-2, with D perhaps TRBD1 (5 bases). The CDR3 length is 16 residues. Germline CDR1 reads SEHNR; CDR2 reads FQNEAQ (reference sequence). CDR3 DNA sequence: TGTGCCAACAGCCCGCAACAGACAGCTAGAACCGGGGAGCTGTTTTTT. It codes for CANSPQQTARTGELFF.

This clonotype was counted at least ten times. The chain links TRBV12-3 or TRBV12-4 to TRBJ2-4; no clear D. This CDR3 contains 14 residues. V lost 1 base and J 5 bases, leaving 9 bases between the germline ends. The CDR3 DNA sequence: TGTGCCAGCAGTTTAGGGGGTTCCCAAAACATTCAGTACTTC. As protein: CASSLGGSQNIQYF.

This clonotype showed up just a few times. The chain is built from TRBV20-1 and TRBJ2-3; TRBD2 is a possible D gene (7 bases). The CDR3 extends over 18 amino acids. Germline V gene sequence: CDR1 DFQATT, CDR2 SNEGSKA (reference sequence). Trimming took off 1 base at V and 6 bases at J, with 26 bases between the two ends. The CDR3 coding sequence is TGCAGTGCTAGAGGGCTAGCGGACACTCGGGACATTAGTGATACGCAGTATTTT. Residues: CSARGLADTRDISDTQYF.

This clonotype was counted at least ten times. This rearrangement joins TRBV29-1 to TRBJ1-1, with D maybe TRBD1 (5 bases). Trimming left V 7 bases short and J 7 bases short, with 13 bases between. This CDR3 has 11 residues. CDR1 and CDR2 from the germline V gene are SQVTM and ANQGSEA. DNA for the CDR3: TGCAGCGGCGGGGGGGTCATTGAAGCTTTCTTT. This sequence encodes CSGGGVIEAFF. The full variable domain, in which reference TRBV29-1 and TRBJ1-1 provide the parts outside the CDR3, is SAVISQKPSRDICQRGTSLTIQCQVDSQVTMMFWYRQQPGQSLTLIATANQGSEATYESGFVIDKFPISRPNLTFSTLTVSNMSPEDSSIYLCSGGGVIEAFFGQGTRLTVV.

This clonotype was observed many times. CDR3 loop: CASSVGGPAGYTF. Here the CDR3 DNA reads TGTGCCAGCAGCGTAGGTGGGCCGGCTGGCTACACCTTC. The V gene is TRBV9, the J gene TRBJ1-2; no reliable D call. Deletions cut 0 bases from V and 7 bases from J, with 10 bases between. The CDR3 loop spans 13 amino acids. Looked up from germline, CDR1 is SGDLS and CDR2 is YYNGEE.

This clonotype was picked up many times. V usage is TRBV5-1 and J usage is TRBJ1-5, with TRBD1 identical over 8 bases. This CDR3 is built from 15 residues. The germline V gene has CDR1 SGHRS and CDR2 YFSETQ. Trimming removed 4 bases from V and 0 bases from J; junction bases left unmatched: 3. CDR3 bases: TGCGCCAGCAGCGCACAGGGGGATAGCAATCAGCCCCAGCATTTT. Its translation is CASSAQGDSNQPQHF. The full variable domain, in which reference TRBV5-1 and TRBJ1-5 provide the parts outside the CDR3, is KAGVTQTPRYLIKTRGQQVTLSCSPISGHRSVSWYQQTPGQGLQFLFEYFSETQRNKGNFPGRFSGRQFSNSRSEMNVSTLELGDSALYLCASSAQGDSNQPQHFGDGTRLSIL.

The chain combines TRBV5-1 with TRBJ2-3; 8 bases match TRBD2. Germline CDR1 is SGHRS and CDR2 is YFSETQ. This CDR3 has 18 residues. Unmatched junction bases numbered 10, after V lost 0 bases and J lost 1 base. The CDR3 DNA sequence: TGCGCCAGCAGCTTGGAGGAGCCAGCGGGAGCCGGCACAGATACGCAGTATTTT. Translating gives CASSLEEPAGAGTDTQYF.

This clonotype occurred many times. In DNA form, the CDR3 reads TGCAGCGTTCTTCCGGGACAGGGAGGTTACGAGCAGTACTTC. This translates into CSVLPGQGGYEQYF. The chain carries TRBV29-1 and TRBJ2-7; 9 nucleotides align to TRBD1. Losses at the gene ends were 5 bases for V and 4 bases for J; bases not matched to a gene: 9. Germline assignment: CDR1 SQVTM and CDR2 ANQGSEA. The CDR3 is made up of 14 amino acids.

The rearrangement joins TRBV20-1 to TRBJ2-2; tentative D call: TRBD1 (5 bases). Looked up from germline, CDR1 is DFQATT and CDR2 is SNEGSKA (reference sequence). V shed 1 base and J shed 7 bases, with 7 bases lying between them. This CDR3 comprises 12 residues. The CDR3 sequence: CSARAQGGELFF. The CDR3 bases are TGCAGTGCTAGAGCCCAGGGCGGGGAGCTGTTTTTT.

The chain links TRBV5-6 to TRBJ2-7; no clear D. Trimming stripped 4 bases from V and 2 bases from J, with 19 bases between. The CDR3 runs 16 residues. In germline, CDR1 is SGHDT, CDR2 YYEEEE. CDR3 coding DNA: TGTGCCAGCAGCCCGTTTGCCCCTAGGGAACCCTACGAGCAGTACTTC. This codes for CASSPFAPREPYEQYF.

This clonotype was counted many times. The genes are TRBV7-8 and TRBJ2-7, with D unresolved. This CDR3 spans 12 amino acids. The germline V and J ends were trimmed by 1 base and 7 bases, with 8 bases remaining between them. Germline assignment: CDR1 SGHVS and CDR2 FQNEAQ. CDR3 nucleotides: TGTGCCAGCAGCTTAGATATTCGAGAGCAGTACTTC. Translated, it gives CASSLDIREQYF.

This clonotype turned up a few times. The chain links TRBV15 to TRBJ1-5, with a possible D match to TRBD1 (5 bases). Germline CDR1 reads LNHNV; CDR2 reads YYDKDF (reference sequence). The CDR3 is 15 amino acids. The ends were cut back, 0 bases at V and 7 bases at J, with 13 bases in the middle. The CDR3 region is CATSRDPGGHQPQHF. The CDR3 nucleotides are TGTGCCACCAGCAGAGATCCTGGGGGTCACCAGCCCCAGCATTTT.

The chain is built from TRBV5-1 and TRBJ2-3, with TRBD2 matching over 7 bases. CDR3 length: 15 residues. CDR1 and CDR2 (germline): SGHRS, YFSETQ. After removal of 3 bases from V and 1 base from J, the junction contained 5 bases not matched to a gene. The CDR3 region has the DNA TGCGCCAGCAGCTCCTGGGGAGGGGGCACAGATACGCAGTATTTT. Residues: CASSSWGGGTDTQYF.

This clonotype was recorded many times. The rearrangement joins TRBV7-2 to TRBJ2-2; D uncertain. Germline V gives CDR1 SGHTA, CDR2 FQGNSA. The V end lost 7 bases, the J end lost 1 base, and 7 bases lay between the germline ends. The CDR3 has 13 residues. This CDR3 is CASKWLNTGELFF. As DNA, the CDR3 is TGTGCCAGCAAGTGGCTGAACACCGGGGAGCTGTTTTTT.

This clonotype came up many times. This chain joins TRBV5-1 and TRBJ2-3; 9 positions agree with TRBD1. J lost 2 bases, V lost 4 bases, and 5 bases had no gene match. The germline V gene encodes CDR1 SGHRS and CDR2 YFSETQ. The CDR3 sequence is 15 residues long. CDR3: CASSLGTGPTDTQYF. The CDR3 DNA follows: TGCGCCAGCAGCCTCGGGACAGGGCCCACAGATACGCAGTATTTT.

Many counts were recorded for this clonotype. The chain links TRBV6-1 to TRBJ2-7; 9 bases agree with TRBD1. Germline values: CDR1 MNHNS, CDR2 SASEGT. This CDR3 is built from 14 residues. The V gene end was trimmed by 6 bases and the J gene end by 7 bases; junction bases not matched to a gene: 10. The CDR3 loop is CASRRTGANGEQYF. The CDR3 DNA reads TGTGCCAGCAGAAGGACAGGGGCCAACGGGGAGCAGTACTTC.

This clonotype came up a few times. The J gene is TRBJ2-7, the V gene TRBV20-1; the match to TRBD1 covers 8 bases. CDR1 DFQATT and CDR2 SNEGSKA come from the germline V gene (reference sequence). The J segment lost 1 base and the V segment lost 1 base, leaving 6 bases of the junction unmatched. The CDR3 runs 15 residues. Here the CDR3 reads CSARGGTGGSYEQYF. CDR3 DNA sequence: TGCAGTGCTAGAGGAGGGACAGGAGGTTCCTACGAGCAGTACTTC.